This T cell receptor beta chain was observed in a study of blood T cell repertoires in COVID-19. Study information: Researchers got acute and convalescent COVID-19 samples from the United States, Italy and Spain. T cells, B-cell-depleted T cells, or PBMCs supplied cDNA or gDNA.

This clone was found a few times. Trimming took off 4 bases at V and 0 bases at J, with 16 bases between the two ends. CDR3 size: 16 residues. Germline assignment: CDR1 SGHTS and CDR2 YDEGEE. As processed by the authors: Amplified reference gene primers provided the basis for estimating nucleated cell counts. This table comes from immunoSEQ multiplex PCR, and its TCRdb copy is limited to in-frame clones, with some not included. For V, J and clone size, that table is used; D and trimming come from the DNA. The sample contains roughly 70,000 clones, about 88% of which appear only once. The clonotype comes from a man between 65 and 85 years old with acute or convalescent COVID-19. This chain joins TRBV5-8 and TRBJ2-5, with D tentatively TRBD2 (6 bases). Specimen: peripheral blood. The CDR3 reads CASSLTRGIHQETQYF. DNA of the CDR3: TGTGCCAGCAGCCTTACACGGGGGATCCACCAAGAGACCCAGTACTTC.